This TCR beta chain is drawn from a study of T-cell reconstitution after alpha-beta-depleted transplantation in children. Findings and limits, study-wide: Reports say that about two months after transplant, the alpha-beta T cells came out of several hundred graft clones that had expanded.

The V and J ends lost 0 bases and 5 bases, in that order; junction bases with no gene match: 12. From germline, CDR1 is SQVTM and CDR2 ANQGSEA. The CDR3 runs 16 residues. TCRbeta library construction was performed incorporating unique molecular identifiers. TCRdb fed the PCR reads into MiXCR, producing one record per CDR3 protein. In the table there are approximately 110,000 distinct CDR3 sequences, about 23% of which are singletons. Many counts were recorded for this clonotype. The antigen remains unidentified. The source was PBMCs, mostly from graft donor cells, collected 180 days after TCRalphabeta/CD19-depleted stem cell transplant. V is TRBV29-1 and J is TRBJ2-7, with 8 bases that match TRBD2. The source is a male patient under 10 years old who had a stem cell transplant for chronic granulomatous disease, so the T cells may come from the graft donor. Here the CDR3 DNA reads TGCAGCGTTGAAGATCGGGCCAGCGGGAGTTCCCACGAGCAGTACTTC. Translating gives CSVEDRASGSSHEQYF.